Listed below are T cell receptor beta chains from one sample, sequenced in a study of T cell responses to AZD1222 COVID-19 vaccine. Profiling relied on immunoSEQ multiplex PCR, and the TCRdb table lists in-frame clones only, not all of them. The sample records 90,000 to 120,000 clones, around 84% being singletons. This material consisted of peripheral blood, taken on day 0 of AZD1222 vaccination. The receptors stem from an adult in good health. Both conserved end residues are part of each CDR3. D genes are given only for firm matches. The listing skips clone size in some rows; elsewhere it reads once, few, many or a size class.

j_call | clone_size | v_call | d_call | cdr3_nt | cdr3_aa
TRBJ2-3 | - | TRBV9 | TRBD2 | TGTGCCAGCAGCGTAGCGGCGGGGGGGAGCACAGATACGCAGTATTTT | CASSVAAGGSTDTQYF
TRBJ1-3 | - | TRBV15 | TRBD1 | TGTGCCACCAGCCAGGGACAGGGGAGCTCTGGAAACACCATATATTTT | CATSQGQGSSGNTIYF
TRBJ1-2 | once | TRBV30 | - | TGTGCCTGGAGGGGAGGGGTGATGAACTATGGCTACACCTTC | CAWRGGVMNYGYTF
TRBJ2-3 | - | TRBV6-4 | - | TGTGCCAGCAGTGGGATGGGTGACACAGATACGCAGTATTTT | CASSGMGDTDTQYF
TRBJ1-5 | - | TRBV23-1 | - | TGCGCCAGCAGTCACAGAGAAAATAGCAATCAGCCCCAGCATTTT | CASSHRENSNQPQHF
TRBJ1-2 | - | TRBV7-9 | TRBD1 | TGTGCCAGCAGCTTAGCGGGGGCAGGGGGCGACTATGGCTACACCTTC | CASSLAGAGGDYGYTF
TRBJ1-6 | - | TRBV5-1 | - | TGCGCCAGCAGCTTGAGTGGCCACCTCCTCTCGGGCCCCCTCCACTTT | CASSLSGHLLSGPLHF
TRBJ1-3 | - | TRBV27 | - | TGTGCCAGCAGTCTAGACTACAGGAGCTCTGGAAACACCATATATTTT | CASSLDYRSSGNTIYF
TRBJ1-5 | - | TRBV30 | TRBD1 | TGTGCCTGGAGCCGGGGACAGGGGGTCGGGCCCCAGCATTTT | CAWSRGQGVGPQHF
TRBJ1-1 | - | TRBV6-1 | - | TGTGCCAGCAGTGAATTGGGGAGGGGGACTGAAGCTTTCTTT | CASSELGRGTEAFF
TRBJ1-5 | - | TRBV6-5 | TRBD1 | TGTGCCAGCAGTTTTTACGACAGGGCGGATCAGCCCCAGCATTTT | CASSFYDRADQPQHF
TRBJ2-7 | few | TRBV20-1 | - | TGCAGTGCTAGTCCGTCCATGCTAAGCTACGAGCAGTACTTC | CSASPSMLSYEQYF
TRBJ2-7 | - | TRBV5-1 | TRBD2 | TGCGCCAGCAGCTTAGCGGGGGGGCTTACCCTCTACGAGCAGTACTTC | CASSLAGGLTLYEQYF
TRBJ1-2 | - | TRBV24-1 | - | TGTGCCACCAGTGAAAGGTCCCCCTATGGCTACACCTTC | CATSERSPYGYTF
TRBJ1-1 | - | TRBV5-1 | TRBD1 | TGCGCCAGCAGCTGGACAGGTATGAACACTGAAGCTTTCTTT | CASSWTGMNTEAFF
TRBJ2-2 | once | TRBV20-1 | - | TGCAGTGCTATTGACAGAATTGATCCTTGGGCCGGGGAGCTGTTTTTT | CSAIDRIDPWAGELFF
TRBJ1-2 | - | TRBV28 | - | TGTGCCAGCAGCCCGGTGGGGGGCTTGGATAGCTACACCTTC | CASSPVGGLDSYTF
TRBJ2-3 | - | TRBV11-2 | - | TGTGCCAGCAGCTTAGAGTCTAGCGTGGGCCCACGCACAGATACGCAGTATTTT | CASSLESSVGPRTDTQYF
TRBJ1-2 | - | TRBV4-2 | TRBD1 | TGTGCCAGCAACGAAGACAGGGCTAACTATGGCTACACCTTC | CASNEDRANYGYTF
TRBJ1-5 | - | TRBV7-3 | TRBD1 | TGTGCCAGCAGCTCATCAGGGGGGTCCGCGGATCAGCCCCAGCATTTT | CASSSSGGSADQPQHF
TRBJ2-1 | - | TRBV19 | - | TGTGCCAGTAAGGCCTCCGCGATAGGTGAGCAGTTCTTC | CASKASAIGEQFF
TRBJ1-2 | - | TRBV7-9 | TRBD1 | TGTGCCAGCAGCTTGGTCGACAGGGGCGATGGCTACACCTTC | CASSLVDRGDGYTF
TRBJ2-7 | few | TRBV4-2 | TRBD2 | TGTGCCAGCAGCCAAGATCGCCCTAGCGGGGGTGCCTACGAGCAGTACTTC | CASSQDRPSGGAYEQYF
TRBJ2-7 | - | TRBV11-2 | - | TGTGCCAGCAGCCAGACAGTCTCCTACGAGCAGTACTTC | CASSQTVSYEQYF
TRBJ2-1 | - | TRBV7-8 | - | TGTGCCAGCAGCGCCTACCGGGACAACTCCTACAATGAGCAGTTCTTC | CASSAYRDNSYNEQFF
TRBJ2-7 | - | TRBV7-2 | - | TGTGCCAGCAGCCTAGGGGGAGGCAGGGCAAGCTCCTACGAGCAGTACTTC | CASSLGGGRASSYEQYF
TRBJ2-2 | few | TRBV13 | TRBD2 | TGTGCCAGCAGCACAATTCGACTAGCGGGGGGCCTGAACACCGGGGAGCTGTTTTTT | CASSTIRLAGGLNTGELFF
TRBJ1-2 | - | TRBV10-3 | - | TGTGCCATCAGCTCAACGGGCTTTGGCTACACCTTC | CAISSTGFGYTF
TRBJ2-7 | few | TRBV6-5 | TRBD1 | TGTGCCAGCCAGACAGGGTTCGAGCAGTACTTC | CASQTGFEQYF
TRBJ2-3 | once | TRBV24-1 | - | TGTGCCACCAGTGATTTGAGTATAGACAGAGGCACAGATACGCAGTATTTT | CATSDLSIDRGTDTQYF
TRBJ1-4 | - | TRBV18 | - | TGTGCCAGCTCACCAGGGTATGATGAAAAACTGTTTTTT | CASSPGYDEKLFF
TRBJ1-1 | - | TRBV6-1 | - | TGTGCCAGCAGTGAAGCACGGCGTCGGGGGCGCGCCACTGAAGCTTTCTTT | CASSEARRRGRATEAFF
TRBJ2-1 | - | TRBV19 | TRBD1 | TGTGCCAGTAGTGCCGGGACAGGGGGCTTCAATGAGCAGTTCTTC | CASSAGTGGFNEQFF
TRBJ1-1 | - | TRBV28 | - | TGTGCCAGCAACTCGTGGGGGGGCCGGAGGTCCACTGAAGCTTTCTTT | CASNSWGGRRSTEAFF
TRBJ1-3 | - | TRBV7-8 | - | TGTGCCAGCAGCTTGGACCGACAGACGGGAAACACCATATATTTT | CASSLDRQTGNTIYF